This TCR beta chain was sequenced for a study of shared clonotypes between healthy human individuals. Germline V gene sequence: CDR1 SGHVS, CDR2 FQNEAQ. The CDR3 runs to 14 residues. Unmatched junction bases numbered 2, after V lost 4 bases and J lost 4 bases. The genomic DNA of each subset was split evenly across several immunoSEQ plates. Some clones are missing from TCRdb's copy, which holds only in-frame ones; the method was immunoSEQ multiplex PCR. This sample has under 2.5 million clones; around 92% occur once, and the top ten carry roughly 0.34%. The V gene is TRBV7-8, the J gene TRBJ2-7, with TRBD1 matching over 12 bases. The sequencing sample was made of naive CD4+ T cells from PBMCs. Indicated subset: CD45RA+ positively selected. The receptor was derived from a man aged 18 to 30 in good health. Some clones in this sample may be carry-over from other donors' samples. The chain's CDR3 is CASSSGQGAYEQYF. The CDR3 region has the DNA TGTGCCAGCAGCTCGGGACAGGGGGCATACGAGCAGTACTTC.